The 27 T cell receptor beta chains in this list originate from one sample, sequenced in a study of T cell repertoires in cytomegalovirus infection. A single record per CDR3 protein comes from TCRdb applying MiXCR to the reads. This table holds hundreds of thousands of distinct CDR3 sequences, 20% to 25% found once. The sample comprised CD8+ T cells from PBMCs. All receptors come from a human donor in good health (CMV status not recorded). Some clones in this sample may be carry-over from other donors' samples.

Note on this clonotype: A clone one base away is much larger, so this may be a read error. The chain carries TRBV7-8 and TRBJ2-7, with no clear D. Germline CDR1 is SGHVS and CDR2 is FQNEAQ. CDR3 length equals 18 residues. Trimming took 5 bases from V and 0 from J, leaving 23 bases between them. The CDR3 here is CASSRPREAGLVSYEQYF. CDR3 in DNA: TGTGCCAGCAGCCGACCGAGAGAGGCTGGGTTGGTCTCCTACGAGCAGTACTTC.

The chain recombines TRBV12-3 or TRBV12-4 with TRBJ2-7; D is perhaps TRBD1 or TRBD2 (5 bases each). The V and J ends lost 5 bases and 5 bases respectively, with 13 bases between them. This CDR3 comprises 13 residues. The CDR3 DNA sequence: TGTGCCAGCAGTGGGGACGGGAAGAACGAGCAGTACTTC. Protein: CASSGDGKNEQYF.

J is TRBJ1-3 and V is TRBV5-4; D is unresolved. The CDR3 runs 14 residues. Germline values: CDR1 SGHNT, CDR2 YYREEE (reference sequence). V lost 4 bases and J lost 7, with 15 bases in between. CDR3: CASSAVPESNTIYF. The CDR3 region has the DNA TGTGCCAGCAGCGCGGTCCCCGAAAGCAACACCATATATTTT.

The chain is built from TRBV4-1 and TRBJ1-6; no firm D call. The V gene lost 3 bases and the J gene lost 8 bases, with 17 bases spanning the gap. The germline V gene encodes CDR1 MGHRA and CDR2 YSYEKL. The CDR3 extends over 16 amino acids. Here the CDR3 reads CASSHLRAGVDSPLHF. CDR3 nucleotides: TGCGCCAGCAGCCACCTTAGGGCGGGAGTTGATTCACCCCTCCACTTT.

The V call is TRBV27, the J call TRBJ2-7, with 13 bases fitting TRBD2. The CDR3 runs to 14 residues. V dropped 4 bases and J dropped 6; count of bases not matched to a gene: 3. The V gene's germline CDR1 is MNHEY and CDR2 SMNVEV (reference sequence). The CDR3: CASSYGTSGVEQYF. CDR3 sequence (DNA): TGTGCCAGCAGTTACGGGACTAGCGGGGTCGAGCAGTACTTC.

The chain employs TRBV4-1 and TRBJ1-2; no definite D call. CDR1 is MGHRA, CDR2 YSYEKL, per germline. This CDR3 spans 16 amino acids. With 1 base removed from V and 2 bases from J, the gap between germline ends came to 14 bases. CDR3 in amino acids: CASSQALETVNYGYTF. The CDR3 nucleotides read TGCGCCAGCAGCCAAGCCCTTGAGACGGTGAACTATGGCTACACCTTC.

This clonotype came up a few times. V usage is TRBV7-6 and J usage is TRBJ2-2; D possibly uses TRBD1 or TRBD2 (5 bases each). This CDR3 has 15 amino acids. The V end lost 4 bases, the J end lost 5 bases, and 14 bases lay between the germline ends. Germline V CDR1 and CDR2: SGHVS, FNYEAQ. The CDR3 DNA reads TGTGCCAGCAGCTCCGGGACGGTGGGGACCGGGGAGCTGTTTTTT. The encoded protein is CASSSGTVGTGELFF.

At least ten counts were recorded for this clonotype. The V and J genes are TRBV28 and TRBJ2-7, with a tentative D call TRBD2 (5 bases). The CDR3 totals 15 residues. Germline CDR1 MDHEN, CDR2 SYDVKM. V lost 4 bases and J 2 bases, leaving 15 bases between the germline ends. CDR3 sequence: CASSSIREEAYEQYV. In DNA form, the CDR3 reads TGTGCCAGCAGTTCAATCCGAGAGGAGGCCTACGAGCAGTACGTC.

This clonotype was detected a few times. The chain employs TRBV4-2 and TRBJ1-5, with 9 bases matching TRBD1. Germline CDR1 and CDR2: LGHNA and YNFKEQ. With V trimmed by 0 bases and J by 3 bases, 6 bases remained unmatched. This CDR3 has 17 amino acids. In nucleotides, the CDR3 is TGTGCCAGCAGCCAAGATCCAACAGGGGGCATCAATCAGCCCCAGCATTTT. Residues: CASSQDPTGGINQPQHF.

This rearrangement joins TRBV19 to TRBJ2-6, with D possibly matching TRBD1 (6 bases). Germline CDR1 reads LNHDA; CDR2 reads SQIVND (reference sequence). The CDR3 has 16 residues. V dropped 9 bases and J dropped 0 bases, with 15 bases sitting between them. Here the CDR3 reads CASLRGTNSGANVLTF. DNA of the CDR3: TGTGCCAGCCTAAGGGGGACCAACTCTGGGGCCAACGTCCTGACTTTC.

In its sample, this clonotype was seen a few times. J is TRBJ2-5 and V is TRBV7-9; a weak D match, TRBD2 (5 bases). The CDR3 covers 15 residues. Germline-derived CDR1 and CDR2 are SEHNR and FQNEAQ (reference sequence). The V and J ends lost 0 bases and 5 bases respectively, with 13 bases between them. The CDR3 spells CASSLAGGRGETQYF. The CDR3 DNA reads as TGTGCCAGCAGCTTAGCGGGCGGGCGAGGGGAGACCCAGTACTTC.

The chain uses TRBV4-3 and TRBJ2-3; 7 nucleotides match TRBD2. Germline V CDR1 and CDR2: LGHNA, YSLEER. Trimming removed 4 bases from V and 7 bases from J; junction bases left unmatched: 5. The CDR3 extends over 13 amino acids. CDR3 in DNA: TGCGCCAGCAGCCCTAGCGGTATGAATACGCAGTATTTT. It yields the protein CASSPSGMNTQYF.

This clonotype was counted a few times. The chain recombines TRBV2 with TRBJ1-1; 7 nucleotides agree with TRBD1. Germline V gene sequence: CDR1 SNHLY, CDR2 FYNNEI. The CDR3 extends over 16 amino acids. Trimming took 2 bases from V and 2 from J; bases not matched to a gene: 8. The CDR3 is CASSELETGTNTEAFF. CDR3 DNA sequence: TGTGCCAGCAGTGAATTGGAGACAGGGACTAACACTGAAGCTTTCTTT. The full variable domain, with the rest looked up from reference TRBV2 and TRBJ1-1, is EPEVTQTPSHQVTQMGQEVILRCVPISNHLYFYWYRQILGQKVEFLVSFYNNEISEKSEIFDDQFSVERPDGSNFTLKIRSTKLEDSAMYFCASSELETGTNTEAFFGQGTRLTVV.

This clonotype was observed many times. J is TRBJ1-2 and V is TRBV7-8, with a tentative D call TRBD1 (6 bases). This CDR3 region has 16 residues. Trimming stripped 0 bases from V and 0 bases from J, with 11 bases between. CDR1 and CDR2 (germline): SGHVS, FQNEAQ. The CDR3 region is CASSLALGAPNYGYTF. The CDR3, as DNA: TGTGCCAGCAGCTTAGCGTTGGGGGCCCCTAACTATGGCTACACCTTC.

On this clonotype: Germline and junction disagree at one end, which may indicate a read error. V usage is TRBV15 and J usage is TRBJ2-3, with D perhaps TRBD1 (6 bases). CDR3 size: 18 residues. Germline lookup yields CDR1 LNHNV and CDR2 YYDKDF (reference sequence). The CDR3 spells CATSRDDGTSLSTETQYF. Here the CDR3 DNA reads TGTGCCACCAGCAGAGATGACGGGACATCCCTTAGCACAGAGACGCAGTATTTT. Full variable domain (remainder filled in from reference TRBV15 and TRBJ2-3): DAMVIQNPRYQVTQFGKPVTLSCSQTLNHNVMYWYQQKSSQAPKLLFHYYDKDFNNEADTPDNFQSRRPNTSFCFLDIRSPGLGDTAMYLCATSRDDGTSLSTETQYFGPGTRLTVL.

This chain connects TRBV15 to TRBJ2-3; weak D call: TRBD2 (6 bases). From germline, CDR1 is LNHNV and CDR2 YYDKDF (reference sequence). V lost 0 bases and J 6 bases, leaving 10 bases between the germline ends. The CDR3 covers 14 residues. The CDR3, as DNA: TGTGCCACCAGCAGAGAGGCGGGGAGGGATACGCAGTATTTT. Translated: CATSREAGRDTQYF.

There are a few counts of this clonotype. The rearrangement joins TRBV14 to TRBJ2-4, with D maybe TRBD1 (5 bases). Trimming left V 1 base short and J 7 bases short, with 23 bases between. CDR1 is SGHDN, CDR2 FVKESK, per germline. CDR3 length: 18 amino acids. Here the CDR3 reads CASSQAQGKVLSLNIQYF. For the CDR3, the DNA is TGTGCCAGCAGCCAAGCCCAGGGAAAAGTTTTAAGTTTGAACATTCAGTACTTC.

This clonotype was counted at least ten times. This chain uses TRBV7-6 with TRBJ2-7, with 7 bases identical to TRBD1. V lost 5 bases to trimming and J lost 3 bases; unmatched junction nucleotides: 10. The V gene's germline CDR1 is SGHVS and CDR2 FNYEAQ. The CDR3 contains 15 residues. The CDR3 bases are TGTGCCAGCAGCCCCTCGGGACAGTTAAACTACGAGCAGTACTTC. Translating gives CASSPSGQLNYEQYF.

J is TRBJ1-4 and V is TRBV27; D remains unclear. This CDR3 comprises 14 residues. CDR1 is MNHEY, CDR2 SMNVEV, per germline (reference sequence). Trimming cost V 3 bases and J 4 bases, with 9 bases left between them. The CDR3 DNA follows: TGTGCCAGCAGTTTGTTGGGCGTTAATGAAAAACTGTTTTTT. Residues: CASSLLGVNEKLFF.

The chain carries TRBV7-9 and TRBJ2-1; 7 bases fit TRBD1. The CDR3 extends over 11 amino acids. V lost 10 bases and J lost 8; bases outside the gene matches: 5. From germline, CDR1 is SEHNR and CDR2 FQNEAQ (reference sequence). The CDR3 protein is CAIITGDEQFF. As DNA, the CDR3 is TGTGCCATCATCACAGGGGATGAGCAGTTCTTC. Full variable domain (outside the CDR3, taken from reference TRBV7-9 and TRBJ2-1): DTGVSQNPRHKITKRGQNVTFRCDPISEHNRLYWYRQTLGQGPEFLTYFQNEAQLEKSRLLSDRFSAERPKGSFSTLEIQRTEQGDSAMYLCAIITGDEQFFGPGTRLTVL.

This clonotype occurred a few times. V and J are TRBV20-1 and TRBJ2-7; D unresolved. Germline V gene data show CDR1 as DFQATT and CDR2 as SNEGSKA (reference sequence). The CDR3 spans 14 residues. V was cut by 0 bases and J by 0 bases, with 9 bases left in between. The CDR3 reads CSARDQASSYEQYF. CDR3 bases: TGCAGTGCTAGAGACCAGGCCAGCTCCTACGAGCAGTACTTC.

This clonotype was seen many times. The V call is TRBV27, the J call TRBJ1-2; 9 nucleotides align to TRBD1. Germline V gene data show CDR1 as MNHEY and CDR2 as SMNVEV (reference sequence). The CDR3 is made up of 16 amino acids. The J segment lost 6 bases and the V segment lost 6 bases, leaving 14 bases of the junction unmatched. CDR3 coding DNA: TGTGCCAGCAGCTCCCCGGGACAGGGAAGCCACCATGGCTACACCTTC. Its translation is CASSSPGQGSHHGYTF.

In its sample, this clonotype was seen a few times. V gene TRBV2 combines with J gene TRBJ1-2; the D is unclear. This CDR3 spans 15 amino acids. Looked up from germline, CDR1 is SNHLY and CDR2 is FYNNEI. Trimming removed 7 bases at V and 3 bases at J, with 18 bases between. DNA of the CDR3: TGTGCCAGCATCGAGTATGAGGAAGAGGACTATGGCTACACCTTC. Translation: CASIEYEEEDYGYTF. Variable domain in full (rest from reference TRBV2 and TRBJ1-2): EPEVTQTPSHQVTQMGQEVILRCVPISNHLYFYWYRQILGQKVEFLVSFYNNEISEKSEIFDDQFSVERPDGSNFTLKIRSTKLEDSAMYFCASIEYEEEDYGYTFGSGTRLTVV.

This clonotype has a handful of counts. The CDR3 sequence: CASSTQTGNRRIGYTIYF. Written as DNA, the CDR3 is TGTGCCAGCAGCACTCAGACAGGGAACCGGCGCATCGGCTACACCATATATTTT. The chain recombines TRBV28 with TRBJ1-3; 7 positions agree with TRBD1. The V and J ends lost 6 bases and 8 bases, in that order; junction bases with no gene match: 22. Germline assignment: CDR1 MDHEN and CDR2 SYDVKM. The CDR3 runs 18 residues.

This clonotype came up once. V gene TRBV7-6 combines with J gene TRBJ2-7, with D possibly being TRBD2 (7 bases). Germline V lookup: CDR1 SGHVS, CDR2 FNYEAQ. The CDR3 covers 15 residues. V lost 3 bases and J lost 1, with 13 bases in between. CDR3 protein: CASSLLRGGSYEQYF. In nucleotides, the CDR3 is TGTGCCAGCAGCTTGCTAAGGGGGGGATCCTACGAGCAGTACTTC.

V usage is TRBV10-3 and J usage is TRBJ1-2; D is possibly TRBD1 (6 bases). This CDR3 is 15 amino acids long. CDR1 and CDR2 from the germline V gene are ENHRY and SYGVKD. The germline V and J ends were trimmed by 7 bases and 2 bases, with 17 bases remaining between them. This chain's CDR3 is CAINLGGAENYGYTF. DNA for the CDR3: TGTGCCATCAATCTCGGGGGGGCAGAGAACTATGGCTACACCTTC.

Worth noting for this clonotype: A much larger clonotype is one base distant, so this may be a read error. The chain employs TRBV7-6 and TRBJ2-7; D remains unclear. Germline V gene sequence: CDR1 SGHVS, CDR2 FNYEAQ. CDR3 size: 14 residues. The CDR3 nucleotides are TGTGCCAGCTGCTTAGTAGGAAACCCCGGCGAGCAGTACTTC. This codes for CASCLVGNPGEQYF.